This TCR beta chain was sequenced for a study of blood T cell repertoires in COVID-19. Study as a whole: The United States, Italy and Spain provided the acute and convalescent COVID-19 samples. In each case, the material was cDNA or gDNA derived from T cells, B-cell-depleted T cells, or PBMCs.

The protocol was immunoSEQ multiplex PCR, while the TCRdb copy is restricted to in-frame clones and leaves out a portion. The sample lists approximately 180,000 clones, 88% occurring once. The sequenced material came from peripheral blood. The TCR originated in a man in his forties with active or convalescent COVID-19.

The DNA for the CDR3 is TGTGCCAGCAGACCCGGGGACAGGGATGGGCCCCAGCATTTT. Translation gives CASRPGDRDGPQHF. The chain has TRBV5-5 and TRBJ1-5, with TRBD1 matching over 9 bases. The ends lost 5 bases at V and 9 bases at J; junction bases unmatched: 9. The CDR3 contains 14 residues. CDR1 is SGHKS and CDR2 is YYEKEE in the germline V gene (reference sequence).